Listed below are T cell receptor beta chains from one sample, sequenced in a study of cytomegalovirus exposure and HLA in healthy donors. Sequenced by immunoSEQ multiplex PCR; TCRdb stores in-frame clones only, minus some. This table holds 100,000 or so clones, more than 75% found once. The material sequenced was PBMCs. These receptors originate from a woman in her forties or fifties in good health and CMV-seropositive. Each CDR3 is given with its conserved first and last residue.

TRBV5-1,14,TRBJ2-1,CASSLPFQGNEQFF
TRBV27,16,TRBJ2-1,CASSSPRSGVGALQFF
TRBV5-4,15,TRBJ2-7,CASSRTSGGAREQYF
TRBV30,13,TRBJ1-4,CAWVQGTNEKLFF
TRBV5-1,13,TRBJ1-5,CASSWGLDQPQHF
TRBV6-1,15,TRBJ1-5,CASRTTASGSQPQHF
TRBV6-1,15,TRBJ1-6,CASSAQGAENSPLHF
TRBV27,13,TRBJ2-1,CASSFLLEGEQFF
TRBV11-2,14,TRBJ2-1,CASSLDRAFDEQFF
TRBV6-4,15,TRBJ2-2,CASSELAGDSGELFF
TRBV19,13,TRBJ2-7,CASSIGRANEQYF
TRBV6-1,13,TRBJ1-5,CASSVLEDQPQHF
TRBV2,15,TRBJ2-2,CASMRSGGSTGELFF
TRBV18,15,TRBJ1-4,CASQKTGDNNEKLFF
TRBV7-8,19,TRBJ2-1,CASSLGGAMAGGPFNEQFF
TRBV5-6,15,TRBJ2-2,CASSYLGRNTGELFF
TRBV5-1,14,TRBJ1-4,CASWTGTGYEKLFF
TRBV2,15,TRBJ1-2,CASSEASRGRRGYTF
TRBV19,16,TRBJ1-1,CASSVRIGQGNTEAFF
TRBV7-9,14,TRBJ1-5,CASTGTGGNQPQHF
TRBV7-9,17,TRBJ1-4,CASSDSRGRVTNEKLFF
TRBV2,16,TRBJ2-7,CASSVFRRTGMGEQYF
TRBV7-9,12,TRBJ2-2,CATFSGAGELFF
TRBV13,15,TRBJ2-7,CASSLGGEGSYEQYF
TRBV2,15,TRBJ2-5,CASSAPGLAGETQYF
TRBV5-8,14,TRBJ1-1,CASSLDRRNTEAFF
TRBV18,15,TRBJ1-4,CASSPADSTNEKLFF